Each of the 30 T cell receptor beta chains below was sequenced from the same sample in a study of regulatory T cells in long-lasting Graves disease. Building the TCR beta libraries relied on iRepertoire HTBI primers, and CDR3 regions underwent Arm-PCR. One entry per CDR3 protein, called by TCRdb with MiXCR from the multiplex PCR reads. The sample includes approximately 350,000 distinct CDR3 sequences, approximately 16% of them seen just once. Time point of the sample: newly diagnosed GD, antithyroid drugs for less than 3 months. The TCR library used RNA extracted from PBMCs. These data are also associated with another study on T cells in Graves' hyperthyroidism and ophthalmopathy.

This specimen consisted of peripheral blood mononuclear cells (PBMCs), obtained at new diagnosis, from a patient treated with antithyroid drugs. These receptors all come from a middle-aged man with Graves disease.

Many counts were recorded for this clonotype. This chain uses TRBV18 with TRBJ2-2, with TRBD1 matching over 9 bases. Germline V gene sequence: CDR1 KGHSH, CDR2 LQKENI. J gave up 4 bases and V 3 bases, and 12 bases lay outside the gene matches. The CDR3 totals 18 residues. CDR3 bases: TGTGCCAGCTCACCCCCCGGGACAGGGCGTGGTGGCACCGGGGAGCTGTTTTTT. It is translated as CASSPPGTGRGGTGELFF. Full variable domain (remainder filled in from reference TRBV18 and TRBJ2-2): NAGVMQNPRHLVRRRGQEARLRCSPMKGHSHVYWYRQLPEEGLKFMVYLQKENIIDESGMPKERFSAEFPKEGPSILRIQQVVRGDSAAYFCASSPPGTGRGGTGELFFGEGSRLTVL.

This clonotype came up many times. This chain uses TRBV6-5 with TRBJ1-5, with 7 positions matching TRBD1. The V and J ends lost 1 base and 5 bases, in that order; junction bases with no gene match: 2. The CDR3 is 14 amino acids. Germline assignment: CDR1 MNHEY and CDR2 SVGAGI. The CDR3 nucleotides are TGTGCCAGCAGTTACTGGAGGGGGCATCAGCCCCAGCATTTT. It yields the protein CASSYWRGHQPQHF.

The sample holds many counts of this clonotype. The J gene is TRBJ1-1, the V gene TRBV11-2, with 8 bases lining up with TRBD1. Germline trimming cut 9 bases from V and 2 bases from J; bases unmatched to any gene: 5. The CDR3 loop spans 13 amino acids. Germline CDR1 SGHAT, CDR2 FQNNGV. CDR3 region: CASGQGRNTEAFF. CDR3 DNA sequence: TGTGCCAGTGGACAGGGACGAAACACTGAAGCTTTCTTT.

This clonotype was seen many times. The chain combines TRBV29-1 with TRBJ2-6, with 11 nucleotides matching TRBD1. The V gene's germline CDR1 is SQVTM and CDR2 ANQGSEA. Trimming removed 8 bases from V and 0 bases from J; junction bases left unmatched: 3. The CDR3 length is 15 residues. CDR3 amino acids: CSTGQGGSGANVLTF. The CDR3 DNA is TGCAGCACGGGACAGGGGGGCTCTGGGGCCAACGTCCTGACTTTC.

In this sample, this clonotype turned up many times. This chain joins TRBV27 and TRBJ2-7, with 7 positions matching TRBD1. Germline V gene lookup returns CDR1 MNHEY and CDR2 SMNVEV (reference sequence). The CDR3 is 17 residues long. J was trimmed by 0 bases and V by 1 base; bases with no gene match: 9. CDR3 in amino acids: CASSLFGTAYRSYEQYF. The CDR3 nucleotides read TGTGCCAGCAGTTTATTTGGGACAGCGTATCGCTCCTACGAGCAGTACTTC.

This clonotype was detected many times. For the CDR3, the DNA is TGTGCCACCAGGTCCGGGAATTTAGCCTACGAGCAGTACTTC. Its protein product is CATRSGNLAYEQYF. The V call is TRBV6-1, the J call TRBJ2-7; D is perhaps TRBD2 (5 bases). Germline V CDR1 and CDR2: MNHNS, SASEGT. Trimming took 10 bases from V and 2 from J, leaving 18 bases between them. This CDR3 is 14 amino acids long.

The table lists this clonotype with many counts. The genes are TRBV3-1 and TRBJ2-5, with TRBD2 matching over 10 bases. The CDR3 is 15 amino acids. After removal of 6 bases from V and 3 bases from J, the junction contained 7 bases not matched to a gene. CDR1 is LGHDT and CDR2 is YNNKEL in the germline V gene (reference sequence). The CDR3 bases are TGTGCCAGCAGTCTTCGGACTAGCGGAAAAGAGACCCAGTACTTC. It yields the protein CASSLRTSGKETQYF.

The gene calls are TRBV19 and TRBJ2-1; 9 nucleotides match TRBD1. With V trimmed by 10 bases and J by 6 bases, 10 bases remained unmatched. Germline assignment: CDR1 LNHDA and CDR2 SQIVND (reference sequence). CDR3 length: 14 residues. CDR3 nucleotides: TGTGCCACCCAGAAACAGGGGGCCTTCAATGAGCAGTTCTTC. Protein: CATQKQGAFNEQFF.

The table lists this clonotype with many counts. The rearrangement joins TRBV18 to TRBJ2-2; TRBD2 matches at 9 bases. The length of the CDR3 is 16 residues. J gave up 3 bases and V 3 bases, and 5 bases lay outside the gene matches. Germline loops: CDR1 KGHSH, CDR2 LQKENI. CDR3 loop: CASSPPSGVDTGELFF. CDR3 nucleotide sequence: TGTGCCAGCTCACCGCCTAGCGGGGTCGACACCGGGGAGCTGTTTTTT.

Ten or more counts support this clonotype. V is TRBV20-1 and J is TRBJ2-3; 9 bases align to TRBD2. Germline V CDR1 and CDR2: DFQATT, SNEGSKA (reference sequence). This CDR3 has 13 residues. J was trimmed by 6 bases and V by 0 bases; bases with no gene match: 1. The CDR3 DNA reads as TGCAGTGCTAGAGATCTAGCGGGGGATACGCAGTATTTT. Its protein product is CSARDLAGDTQYF.

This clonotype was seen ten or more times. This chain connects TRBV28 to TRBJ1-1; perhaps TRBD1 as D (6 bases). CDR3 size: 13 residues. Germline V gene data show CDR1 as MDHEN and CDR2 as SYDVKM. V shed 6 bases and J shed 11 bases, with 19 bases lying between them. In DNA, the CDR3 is TGTGCCAGCAGGCAACGGACAGCTACTGGGGCTTTCTTT. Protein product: CASRQRTATGAFF.

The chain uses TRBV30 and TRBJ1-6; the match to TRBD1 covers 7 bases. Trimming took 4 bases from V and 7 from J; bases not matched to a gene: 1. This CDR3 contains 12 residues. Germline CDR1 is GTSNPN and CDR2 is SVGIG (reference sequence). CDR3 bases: TGTGCCTGGACCAGGGGGAATTCACCCCTCCACTTT. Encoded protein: CAWTRGNSPLHF.

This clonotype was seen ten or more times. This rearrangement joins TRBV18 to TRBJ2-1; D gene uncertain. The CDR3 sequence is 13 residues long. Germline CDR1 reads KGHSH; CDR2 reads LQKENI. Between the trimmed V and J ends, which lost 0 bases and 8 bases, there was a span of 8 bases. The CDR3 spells CASSPPTADEQFF. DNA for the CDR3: TGTGCCAGCTCACCACCGACGGCAGATGAGCAGTTCTTC.

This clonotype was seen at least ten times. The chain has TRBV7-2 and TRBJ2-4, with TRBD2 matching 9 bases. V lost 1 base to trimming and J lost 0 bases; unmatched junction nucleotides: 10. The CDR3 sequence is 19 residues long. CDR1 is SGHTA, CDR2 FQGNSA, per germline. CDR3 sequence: CASSLEASGAGLAKNIQYF. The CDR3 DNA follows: TGTGCCAGCAGCTTAGAGGCTAGCGGGGCGGGGTTAGCCAAAAACATTCAGTACTTC.

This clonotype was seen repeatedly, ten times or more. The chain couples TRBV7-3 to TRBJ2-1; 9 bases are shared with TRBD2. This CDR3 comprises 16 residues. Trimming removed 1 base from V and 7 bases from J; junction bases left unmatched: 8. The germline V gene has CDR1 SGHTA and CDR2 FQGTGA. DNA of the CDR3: TGTGCCAGCAGCTTAAATCCTAGCGGGGTGACAAATGAGCAGTTCTTC. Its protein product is CASSLNPSGVTNEQFF.

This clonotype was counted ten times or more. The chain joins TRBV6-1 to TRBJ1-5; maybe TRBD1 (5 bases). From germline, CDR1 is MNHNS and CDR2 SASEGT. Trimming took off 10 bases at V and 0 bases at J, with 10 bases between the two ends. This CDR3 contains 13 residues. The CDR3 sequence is CAISQGSNQPQHF. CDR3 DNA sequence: TGTGCCATTTCTCAGGGTAGCAATCAGCCCCAGCATTTT.

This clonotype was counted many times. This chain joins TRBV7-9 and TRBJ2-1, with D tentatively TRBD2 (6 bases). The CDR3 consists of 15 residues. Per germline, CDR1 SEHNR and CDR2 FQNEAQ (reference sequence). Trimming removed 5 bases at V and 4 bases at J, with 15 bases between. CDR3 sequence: CASSEGLLGYNEQFF. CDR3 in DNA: TGTGCCAGCAGCGAGGGACTGTTAGGATACAATGAGCAGTTCTTC.

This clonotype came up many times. The CDR3 DNA sequence: TGTGCCAGCAGCCAAGGGTGGGTATCGGGACGCCGGGGCGATGAGCAGTTCTTC. Translation gives CASSQGWVSGRRGDEQFF. V is TRBV14 and J is TRBJ2-1; D tentatively reads TRBD1 or TRBD2 (5 bases each). This CDR3 spans 18 amino acids. Germline CDR1 is SGHDN and CDR2 is FVKESK. Trimming removed 1 base from V and 8 bases from J, with 24 bases in between.

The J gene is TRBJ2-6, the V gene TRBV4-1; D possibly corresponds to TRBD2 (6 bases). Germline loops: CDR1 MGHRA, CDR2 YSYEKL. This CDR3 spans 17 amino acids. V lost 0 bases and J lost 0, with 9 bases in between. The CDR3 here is CASSQEWRVSGANVLTF. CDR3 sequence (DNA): TGCGCCAGCAGCCAAGAATGGAGGGTCTCTGGGGCCAACGTCCTGACTTTC.

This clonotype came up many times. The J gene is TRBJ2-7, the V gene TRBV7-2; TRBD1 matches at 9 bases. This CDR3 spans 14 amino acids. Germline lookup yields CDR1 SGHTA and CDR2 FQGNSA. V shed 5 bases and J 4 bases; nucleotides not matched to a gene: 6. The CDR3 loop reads CASSRTGGKYEQYF. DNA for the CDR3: TGTGCCAGCAGCCGCACAGGGGGCAAGTACGAGCAGTACTTC.

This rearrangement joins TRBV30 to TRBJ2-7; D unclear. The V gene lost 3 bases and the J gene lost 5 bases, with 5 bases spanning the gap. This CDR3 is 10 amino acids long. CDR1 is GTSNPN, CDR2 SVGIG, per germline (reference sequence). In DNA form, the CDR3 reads TGTGCCTGGAGGATCGACGAGCAGTACTTC. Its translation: CAWRIDEQYF. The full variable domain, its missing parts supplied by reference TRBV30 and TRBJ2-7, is SQTIHQWPATLVQPVGSPLSLECTVEGTSNPNLYWYRQAAGRGLQLLFYSVGIGQISSEVPQNLSASRPQDRQFILSSKKLLLSDSGFYLCAWRIDEQYFGPGTRLTVT.

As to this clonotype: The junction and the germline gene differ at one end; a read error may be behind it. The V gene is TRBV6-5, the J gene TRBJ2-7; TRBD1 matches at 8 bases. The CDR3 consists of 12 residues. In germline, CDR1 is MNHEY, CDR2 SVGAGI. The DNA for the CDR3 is TGTGCCGGCAGTTACTGGGGACAGGATAAACACTTC. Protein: CAGSYWGQDKHF.

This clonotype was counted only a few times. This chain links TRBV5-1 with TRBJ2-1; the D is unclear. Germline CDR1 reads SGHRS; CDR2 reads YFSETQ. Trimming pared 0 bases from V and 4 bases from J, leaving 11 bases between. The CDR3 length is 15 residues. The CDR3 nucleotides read TGCGCCAGCAGCTTGGGGGTGGTGCGATACAATGAGCAGTTCTTC. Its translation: CASSLGVVRYNEQFF.

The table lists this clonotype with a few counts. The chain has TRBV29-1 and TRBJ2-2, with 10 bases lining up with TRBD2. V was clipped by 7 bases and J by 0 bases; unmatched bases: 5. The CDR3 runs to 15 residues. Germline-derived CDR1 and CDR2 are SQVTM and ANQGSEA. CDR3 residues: CSGGLAEPNTGELFF. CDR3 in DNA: TGCAGCGGCGGACTAGCGGAGCCGAACACCGGGGAGCTGTTTTTT.

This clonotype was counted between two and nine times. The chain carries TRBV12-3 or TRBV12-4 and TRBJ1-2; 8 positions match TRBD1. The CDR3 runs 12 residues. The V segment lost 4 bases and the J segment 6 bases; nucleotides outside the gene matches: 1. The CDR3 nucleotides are TGTGCCAGCAGTTGGACAGGGAATGGCTACACCTTC. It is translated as CASSWTGNGYTF.

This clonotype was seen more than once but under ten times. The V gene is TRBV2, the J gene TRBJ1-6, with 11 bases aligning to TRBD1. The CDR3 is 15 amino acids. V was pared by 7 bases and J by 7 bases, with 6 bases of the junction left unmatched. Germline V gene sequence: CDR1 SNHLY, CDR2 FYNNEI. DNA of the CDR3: TGTGCCAGCACCCTGGGGGACAGGGGGAATTCACCCCTCCACTTT. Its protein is CASTLGDRGNSPLHF.

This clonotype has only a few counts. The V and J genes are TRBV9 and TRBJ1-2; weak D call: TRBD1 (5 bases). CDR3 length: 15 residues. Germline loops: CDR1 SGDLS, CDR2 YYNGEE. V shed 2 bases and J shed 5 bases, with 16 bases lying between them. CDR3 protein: CASSVGTSRYYGYTF. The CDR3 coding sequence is TGTGCCAGCAGCGTCGGGACTTCTCGGTATTATGGCTACACCTTC.

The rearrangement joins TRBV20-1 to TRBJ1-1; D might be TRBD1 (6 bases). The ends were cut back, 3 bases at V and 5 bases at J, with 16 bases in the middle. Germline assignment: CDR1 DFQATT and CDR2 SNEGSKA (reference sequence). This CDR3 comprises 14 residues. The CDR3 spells CSARKGGAGTEAFF. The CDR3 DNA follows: TGCAGTGCTAGGAAAGGGGGGGCTGGGACTGAAGCTTTCTTT.

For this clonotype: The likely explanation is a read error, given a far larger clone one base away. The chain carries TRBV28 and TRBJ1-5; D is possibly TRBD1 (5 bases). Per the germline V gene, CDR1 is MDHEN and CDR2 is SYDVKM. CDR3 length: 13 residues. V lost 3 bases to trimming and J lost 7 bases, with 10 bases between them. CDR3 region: CASSLGGSQPQHF. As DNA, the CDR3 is TGTGCCAGCAGTTTGGGGGGGTCCCAGCCCCAGCATTTT.

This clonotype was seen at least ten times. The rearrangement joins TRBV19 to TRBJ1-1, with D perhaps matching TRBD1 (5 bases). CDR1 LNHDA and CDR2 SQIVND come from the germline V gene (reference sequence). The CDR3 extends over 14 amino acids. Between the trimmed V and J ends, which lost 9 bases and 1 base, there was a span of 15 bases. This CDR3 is CASRTLAENTEAFF. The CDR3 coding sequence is TGTGCCAGCCGGACACTGGCGGAGAACACTGAAGCTTTCTTT.